The 7 T cell receptor beta chains reported below all come from one sample, sequenced in a study of blood T cells in healthy people across ages. Using a J-beta primer mix together with a sample-barcoded 5' primer, a second PCR was run for roughly 6 to 11 cycles. A single record per CDR3 protein comes from TCRdb applying MiXCR to the 5' RACE reads. The sample has around 780,000 distinct CDR3 sequences; roughly 56% are singletons. The material sequenced was blood. These receptors all stem from a man aged 35 to 55 in good health.

The chain recombines TRBV20-1 with TRBJ2-1; TRBD1 is a possible D gene (5 bases). V was clipped by 3 bases and J by 5 bases, with 14 bases between them. In germline, CDR1 is DFQATT, CDR2 SNEGSKA (reference sequence). The CDR3 spans 14 residues. The CDR3 protein is CSASPGRWDNEQFF. The DNA of the CDR3 is TGCAGTGCTAGTCCAGGGCGGTGGGACAATGAGCAGTTCTTC.

This clonotype was detected only a few times. The V gene is TRBV29-1, the J gene TRBJ2-1; D possibly corresponds to TRBD2 (5 bases). V was cut by 5 bases and J by 2 bases, with 13 bases left in between. Germline CDR1 SQVTM, CDR2 ANQGSEA. This CDR3 is built from 14 residues. The CDR3 bases are TGCAGCGTTCCAAGCGGACCCACCTACAATGAGCAGTTCTTC. Amino acid sequence: CSVPSGPTYNEQFF.

This clonotype was found a few times. The chain couples TRBV29-1 to TRBJ1-2, with TRBD1 matching 7 bases. With V trimmed by 7 bases and J by 4 bases, 18 bases remained unmatched. The CDR3 is 16 residues long. CDR1 and CDR2 from the germline V gene are SQVTM and ANQGSEA. CDR3 amino acids: CSALHRQGGLLYGYTF. The DNA of the CDR3 is TGCAGCGCCCTACATCGGCAGGGGGGACTTCTCTATGGCTACACCTTC.

The chain is built from TRBV12-3 or TRBV12-4 and TRBJ2-5, with TRBD2 matching 14 bases. This CDR3 spans 16 amino acids. The trim removed 8 bases at V and 1 base at J, leaving 6 bases unmatched. The CDR3 DNA is TGTGCCAGCGGGGAAGGGACTAGCGGGGGCCAAGAGACCCAGTACTTC. Protein sequence: CASGEGTSGGQETQYF.

This clonotype has only one observation. At one of its ends the junction is not consistent with the germline gene, which may arise from a read error. This chain uses TRBV7-3 with TRBJ2-7; unclear D gene. The CDR3 totals 13 residues. CDR1 is SGHTA and CDR2 is FQGTGA in the germline V gene. CDR3 in DNA: TGTGCCAGCAGCAACACGGAATCCTCCGAGCAGTACTTC. This translates into CASSNTESSEQYF.

This chain joins TRBV5-1 and TRBJ1-2, with D hard to call. The CDR3 has 14 amino acids. Trimming cost V 3 bases and J 1 base, with 10 bases left between them. Germline assignment: CDR1 SGHRS and CDR2 YFSETQ. The CDR3 DNA reads as TGCGCCAGCAGCTCATCCAGCGGTAACTATGGCTACACCTTC. Its protein is CASSSSSGNYGYTF.

This clonotype was seen only a few times. V and J are TRBV29-1 and TRBJ2-5; 8 positions match TRBD1. The CDR3 totals 15 residues. Germline values: CDR1 SQVTM, CDR2 ANQGSEA. Losses at the gene ends were 1 base for V and 4 bases for J; bases not matched to a gene: 8. The CDR3 is CSVEGPRTGIETQYF. DNA of the CDR3: TGCAGCGTTGAAGGCCCCCGGACAGGGATAGAGACCCAGTACTTC.